Listed below are T cell receptor beta chains from one sample, sequenced in a study of cytomegalovirus exposure and HLA in healthy donors. Profiling relied on immunoSEQ multiplex PCR, and the TCRdb table lists in-frame clones only, not all of them. The top ten clones hold about 7.7% of a sample with roughly 160,000 clones, 65% to 85% of them seen once. The material sequenced was PBMCs. These TCRs come from a woman between 25 and 40 years old in good health and CMV-seropositive. Each CDR3 is given with its conserved first and last residue. Each record gives: clone size, D gene, J gene, V gene, CDR3 DNA, CDR3 protein. D genes are given only for firm matches. Not all rows give a size; the values are once, few, many and, for expanded clones, a class.

>once|-|TRBJ1-3|TRBV7-8
TGTGCCAGCAGCTTAGTGTCAGGGCGGGGAGCAAACACCATATATTTT
CASSLVSGRGANTIYF
>-|-|TRBJ2-3|TRBV9
TGTGCCAGCAGCAACACCGGACACACAGATACGCAGTATTTT
CASSNTGHTDTQYF
>-|-|TRBJ1-4|TRBV6-1
TGTGCCAGCAGGGAGGGTTTAGGAGACCACAAACTGTTTTTT
CASREGLGDHKLFF
>-|TRBD1|TRBJ1-2|TRBV5-1
TGCGCCAGCAGCTTTTCCCCCCGGACAGGCCGCAATCTTACTAACTATGGCTACACCTTC
CASSFSPRTGRNLTNYGYTF
>-|-|TRBJ2-2|TRBV5-5
TGTGCCAGCAGCTTGATTTACAGGGAGGGGGAGCTGTTTTTT
CASSLIYREGELFF
>-|TRBD1|TRBJ1-1|TRBV6-5
TGTGCCAGCATTAGGACAGGGTATGGGGACACTGAAGCTTTCTTT
CASIRTGYGDTEAFF
>-|TRBD2|TRBJ2-5|TRBV10-3
TGTGCCATCAGTTCTACTAGCGGGGGGGCTGGGGAGACCCAGTACTTC
CAISSTSGGAGETQYF
>-|-|TRBJ1-5|TRBV27
TGTGCCAGCAGAAGGATACAAGGGGCCTTCGATCAGCCCCAGCATTTT
CASRRIQGAFDQPQHF
>-|TRBD1|TRBJ1-2|TRBV29-1
TGCAGCGTTGAGCCGGGACAGGGGATCTTC
CSVEPGQGIF
>-|-|TRBJ2-5|TRBV4-1
TGCGCCAGCAGCCTTAGACTAACACAAGAGACCCAGTACTTC
CASSLRLTQETQYF
>once|TRBD1|TRBJ2-7|TRBV5-1
TGCGCCAGCAGCTTGGGGGGACAGGCGATAGGCTACGAGCAGTACTTC
CASSLGGQAIGYEQYF
>-|TRBD2|TRBJ2-1|TRBV4-3
TGCGCCAGCAGCCAAACGACTAGCGTTTACAATGAGCAGTTCTTC
CASSQTTSVYNEQFF
>-|TRBD2|TRBJ2-7|TRBV5-6
TGTGCCAGCAGCCCAGGGACTAGCGGGGACGAGCAGTACTTC
CASSPGTSGDEQYF
>few|-|TRBJ1-1|TRBV11-3
TGTGCCAGCAGCTTAGAGAGAAACACTGAAGCTTTCTTT
CASSLERNTEAFF
>few|-|TRBJ2-7|TRBV2
TGTGCCAGCAGTTCGGGACAAACTAGATCCGACGAGCAGTACTTC
CASSSGQTRSDEQYF
>-|-|TRBJ2-3|TRBV10-3
TGTGCCATCAGTGTAACCAGGCAGGTCGAAGATACGCAGTATTTT
CAISVTRQVEDTQYF
>few|-|TRBJ1-1|TRBV5-6
TGTGCCAGCAGCTTGACAGCCCTGAACACTGAAGCTTTCTTT
CASSLTALNTEAFF
>-|TRBD1|TRBJ1-6|TRBV2
TGTGCCAGCAGTGCCCGACAGGGTACCCTCCACTTT
CASSARQGTLHF